Listed below are T cell receptor beta chains from one sample, sequenced in a study of blood T cell repertoires in COVID-19. The protocol was immunoSEQ multiplex PCR, while the TCRdb copy is restricted to in-frame clones and leaves out a portion. In the table there are 400,000 or so clones, around 89% of which are singletons. The sequenced sample consisted of PBMCs or T cells enriched from blood (not recorded which). Receptor source: a man aged 25-40 years who had recovered from COVID-19. Each CDR3 is given with its conserved first and last residue.

v_call: TRBV5-5
j_call: TRBJ2-1
cdr3_aa: CASSLALAGGLNEQFF

v_call: TRBV7-8
j_call: TRBJ1-5
cdr3_aa: CASSLFLQGAFQPQHF

v_call: TRBV5-6
j_call: TRBJ2-7
cdr3_aa: CASSPTAGRMAPTYEQYF

v_call: TRBV7-9
j_call: TRBJ2-3
cdr3_aa: CASSLASSGRAADTQYF

v_call: TRBV10-3
j_call: TRBJ1-3
cdr3_aa: CAVGQGGNTIYF

v_call: TRBV11-3
j_call: TRBJ2-7
cdr3_aa: CASSLSGSYEQYF

v_call: TRBV14
j_call: TRBJ2-1
cdr3_aa: CASSGDRGELAGPYNEQFF

v_call: TRBV19
j_call: TRBJ1-5
cdr3_aa: CASSIAGTGGLQPQHF

v_call: TRBV5-4
j_call: TRBJ2-2
cdr3_aa: CASSPAVTSDGGELFF

v_call: TRBV12-3/TRBV12-4
j_call: TRBJ1-1
cdr3_aa: CASRIDLNTEAFF

v_call: TRBV6-5
j_call: TRBJ2-2
cdr3_aa: CASRNGDYSTGELFF

v_call: TRBV6-4
j_call: TRBJ2-3
cdr3_aa: CASSGPGDTQYF

v_call: TRBV7-9
j_call: TRBJ1-2
cdr3_aa: CASSLGGTAYGYTF

v_call: TRBV27
j_call: TRBJ2-2
cdr3_aa: CASSLRGVAGELFF

v_call: TRBV19
j_call: TRBJ2-7
cdr3_aa: CASSPRLAGPYEQYF

v_call: TRBV27
j_call: TRBJ1-2
cdr3_aa: CASSSTANYGYTF

v_call: TRBV9
j_call: TRBJ1-1
cdr3_aa: CASSVGGTVNTEAFF

v_call: TRBV6-4
j_call: TRBJ2-1
cdr3_aa: CASSPSPESSYNEQFF

v_call: TRBV28
j_call: TRBJ1-2
cdr3_aa: CASSRTGLYGYTF

v_call: TRBV28
j_call: TRBJ2-1
cdr3_aa: CASSSRSGSNEQFF

v_call: TRBV7-6
j_call: TRBJ2-7
cdr3_aa: CASSPTAHHRTYEQYF

v_call: TRBV9
j_call: TRBJ1-2
cdr3_aa: CASSDNRDREDYGYTF

v_call: TRBV19
j_call: TRBJ2-6
cdr3_aa: CASRRTGGSSGANVLTF

v_call: TRBV12-3/TRBV12-4
j_call: TRBJ2-1
cdr3_aa: CASSYQGGFEFF

v_call: TRBV6-1
j_call: TRBJ2-3
cdr3_aa: CASSALAVPSTDTQYF

v_call: TRBV4-2
j_call: TRBJ1-2
cdr3_aa: CASSQPGYNYGYTF